This T cell receptor beta chain was sequenced in a study of shared clonotypes between healthy human individuals. CD45RO-negative, CCR7-selected cells formed the naive CD8 fraction, which excluded terminally differentiated effector memory CD45RA+ cells. As for this clone: Antigen unknown. Other DNA variants within this sample encode the same CDR3.

Findings and caveats of the study: Rarefaction indicated that sorted-subset sequencing remained incomplete although depth was large. Represented diversity, genetic and exposure-history alike, was limited by few donors.

The CDR3 runs 12 residues. Germline V gene data show CDR1 as GTSNPN and CDR2 as SVGIG (reference sequence). V dropped 0 bases and J dropped 6; count of bases not matched to a gene: 0. Measured with immunoSEQ multiplex PCR; TCRdb has only the in-frame clones, and not every one. Here the sample spans about 1,900,000 clones, about 95% being singletons. This TCR derives from a man younger than 35 in good health. The specimen sequenced was naive CD8+ T cells sorted from blood. V usage is TRBV30 and J usage is TRBJ2-3, with 7 positions matching TRBD1. As DNA, the CDR3 is TGTGCCTGGAGTGTAGGGGGCGATACGCAGTATTTT. This gives the protein CAWSVGGDTQYF.